This record concerns one T cell receptor (beta chain) sequence. Its specificity is unknown. V was shortened by 0 bases and J by 9 bases, with 15 bases between the two germline ends. This CDR3 comprises 15 residues. Germline V gene data show CDR1 as WSHSY and CDR2 as SAAADI. Nashville, Tennessee was home to all donors, each a Caucasian adult. Subsets obtained from CD4+ cells comprised CD45RA+ naive and CD45RA-negative memory cells. This specimen belongs to a study of shared clonotypes between healthy human individuals. Study-level points and caveats: Naive subsets generally had larger estimated richness than memory subsets. Incomplete sequencing of sorted subsets was indicated by rarefaction despite large depth.

Assay: immunoSEQ multiplex PCR; the TCRdb copy retains only in-frame clones and omits some. The repertoire holds some 1.5 million clones, 95% to 99% seen once, with roughly 0.45% in the top ten. What was sequenced was naive CD4+ T cells sorted from blood. Subset: CD45RA+ positively selected. V is TRBV10-2 and J is TRBJ2-1; unclear D gene. The origin of this receptor is a man aged 30-40 years in good health. In nucleotides, the CDR3 is TGCGCCAGCAGTGAGTCTTTCCCAATCGTTAGTGAGCAGTTCTTC. This translates into CASSESFPIVSEQFF.